The 6 T cell receptor beta chains presented below share a single source sample, sequenced in a study of vaccination and CD4 T cells after COVID-19. Oncomine TCR Beta short-read sequencing was applied to DNA from cultured CD4+ T cells. TCRdb itself ran the PCR reads through MiXCR, one entry per CDR3 protein. The profile shows about 18,000 distinct CDR3 sequences, more than 55% of them singletons. No cognate antigen is known for these TCRs. The treatment: roughly 11-day PBMC culture with coronavirus spike peptide pools or control peptides (ViraFEST assay). Sequenced material: CD4+ T cells from blood, cultured in vitro, taken before SARS-CoV-2 vaccination. The receptors stem from a human donor who had recovered from COVID-19.

The DNA for the CDR3 is TGCAGTGCTAGAGAATCGGTGCGGGGGTTCGATCAGCCCCAGCATTTT. Amino acid sequence: CSARESVRGFDQPQHF. The chain is built from TRBV20-1 and TRBJ1-5; possible D gene TRBD1, 5 bases. Deletions cut 0 bases from V and 5 bases from J, with 17 bases between. This CDR3 spans 16 amino acids. Per the germline V gene, CDR1 is DFQATT and CDR2 is SNEGSKA (reference sequence).

This clonotype was found a few times. The chain links TRBV7-2 to TRBJ2-5; D is unresolved. Germline V gene sequence: CDR1 SGHTA, CDR2 FQGNSA. V was shortened by 2 bases and J by 1 base, with 5 bases between the two germline ends. The CDR3 is 13 residues long. In nucleotides, the CDR3 is TGTGCCAGCAGCTTACAGTCCCAAGAGACCCAGTACTTC. Encoded protein: CASSLQSQETQYF.

The J gene is TRBJ1-4, the V gene TRBV27; possibly TRBD1 for D (5 bases). Germline V gives CDR1 MNHEY, CDR2 SMNVEV (reference sequence). The CDR3 runs 14 residues. V was trimmed by 4 bases and J by 11 bases, leaving 17 bases between them. The CDR3 protein is CASSSIRDLGKLFF. The CDR3 DNA reads as TGTGCCAGCAGTTCGATACGGGACCTGGGGAAACTGTTTTTT.

This clonotype was picked up a small number of times. The chain combines TRBV28 with TRBJ2-3; D ambiguous. The germline gives CDR1 MDHEN, CDR2 SYDVKM. Trimming stripped 7 bases from V and 2 bases from J, with 10 bases between. The length of the CDR3 is 13 residues. CDR3 nucleotides: TGTGCCAGCAAAGGGCCCTTCACAGATACGCAGTATTTT. Protein product: CASKGPFTDTQYF.

The chain employs TRBV2 and TRBJ2-7; 11 bases are a match to TRBD2. The ends lost 5 bases at V and 3 bases at J; junction bases unmatched: 6. The CDR3 spans 15 residues. The V gene's germline CDR1 is SNHLY and CDR2 FYNNEI. CDR3 coding DNA: TGTGCCAGCAGTCCCTTACTAGCGGGAGACTACGAGCAGTACTTC. Residues: CASSPLLAGDYEQYF.

This clonotype came up a few times. The chain recombines TRBV6-2 or TRBV6-3 with TRBJ2-5, with 12 bases matching TRBD2. With 4 bases clipped from V and 4 bases from J, the junction kept 13 bases outside the gene matches. CDR1 is MNHEY and CDR2 is SVGEGT in the germline V gene. CDR3 size: 18 residues. CDR3 sequence reads: CASSFMTSGSWGVETQYF. In nucleotides, the CDR3 is TGTGCCAGCAGTTTCATGACTAGCGGGAGCTGGGGTGTAGAGACCCAGTACTTC.